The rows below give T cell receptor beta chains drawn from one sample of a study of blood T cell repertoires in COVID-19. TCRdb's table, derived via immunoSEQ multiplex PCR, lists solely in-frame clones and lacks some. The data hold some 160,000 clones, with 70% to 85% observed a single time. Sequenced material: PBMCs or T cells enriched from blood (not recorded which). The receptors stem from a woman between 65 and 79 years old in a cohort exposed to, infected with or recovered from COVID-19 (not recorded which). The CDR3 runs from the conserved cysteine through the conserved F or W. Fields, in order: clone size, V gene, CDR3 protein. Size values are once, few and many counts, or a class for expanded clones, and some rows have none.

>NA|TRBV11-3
CASSFPGWGRGVRSQHF
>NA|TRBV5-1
CASKELSVANTEAFF
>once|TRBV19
CASKTHGTGVETQYF
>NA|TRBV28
CASSLGDRYNSPLHF
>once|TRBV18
CASSPPRTGAYEQYF
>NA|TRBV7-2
CASSLGLQGYEQYF
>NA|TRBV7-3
CASSSNMNTEAFF
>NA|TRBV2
CASSYAGEGYTF
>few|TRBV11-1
CASSLVLGAYTQYF
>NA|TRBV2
CASSTGSGTEAFF
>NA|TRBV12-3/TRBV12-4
CASRTGQGYGYTF
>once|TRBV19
CASSIGTDTQYF
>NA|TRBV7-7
CASSPGRGRSYEQYF
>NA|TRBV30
CAWSSQRGGELFF
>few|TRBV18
CASSPGGDRASYEQYF
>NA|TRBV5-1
CASSLRGGAPANEKLFF
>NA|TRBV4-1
CASSQSRTATEAFF
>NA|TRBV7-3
CASSPSAGSYEQYF
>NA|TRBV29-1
CSAEGAGGGYTF
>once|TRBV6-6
CASSSSGLAGIEQYF
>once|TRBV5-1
CASSLVPMNTEAFF
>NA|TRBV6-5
CASSSRAGQDTQYF
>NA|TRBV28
CASSLQVSNQPQHF
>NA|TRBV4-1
CASSQGLWRANTEAFF
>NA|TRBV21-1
CASSKGEEGQGATDTQYF
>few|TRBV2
CASSERQGQGYTF
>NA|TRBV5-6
CASSRGSGQGKSPLHF
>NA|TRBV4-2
CASSQDEADRSNTGELFF
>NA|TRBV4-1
CASSQVDRESTDTQYF
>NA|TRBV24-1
CATSDRGPGANTGELFF
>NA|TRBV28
CASSIPALSYNEQFF
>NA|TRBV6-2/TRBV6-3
CASSLTTTPGNEQFF
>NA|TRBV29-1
CSVGDRGYTDTQYF
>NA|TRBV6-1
CASSENLGGTGGEKLFF
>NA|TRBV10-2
CASRPGTGESRVGGARSYEQYF
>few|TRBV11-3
CASSGDRIARQFF
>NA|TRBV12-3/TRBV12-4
CASSLPYQPQHF
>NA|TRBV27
CASSGLAGGTGELFF
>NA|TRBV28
CASSTYGAGGVETQYF
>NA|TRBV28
CASIQGQANQPQHF
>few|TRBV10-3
CAISGGEAAGLKQYF
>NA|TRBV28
CASSLAGTGGHEQFF
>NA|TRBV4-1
CASSPQPGQGSYNEQFF
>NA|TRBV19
CASSVRGQPQHF
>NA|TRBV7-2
CASSLEPGEYNEQFF
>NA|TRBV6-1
CASSEALTSSGNTIYF
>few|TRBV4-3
CASSRGPGQGPPDTQYF